The next 12 T cell receptor beta chains were all read from a single sample in a study of blood T cell repertoires in COVID-19. The table came from immunoSEQ multiplex PCR; TCRdb's copy has only in-frame clones and leaves some out. The data show around 180,000 clones, about 88% seen once. The sequenced material came from peripheral blood. The receptor source for this set is a woman in her twenties or thirties with active or convalescent COVID-19.

CDR3 sequence (DNA): TGTGCCAGCAGCCCCAGAGGGCCCTATGGCTACACCTTC. It is translated as CASSPRGPYGYTF. V and J are TRBV11-3 and TRBJ1-2; D gene unclear. Germline V gene lookup returns CDR1 SGHNT and CDR2 YENEEA. There are 13 residues in the CDR3. The V end lost 5 bases, the J end lost 4 bases, and 11 bases lay between the germline ends.

The V and J genes are TRBV7-2 and TRBJ2-3; possibly TRBD2 for D (7 bases). The CDR3 spans 12 residues. Germline-derived CDR1 and CDR2 are SGHTA and FQGNSA. With 6 bases removed from V and 5 bases from J, the gap between germline ends came to 9 bases. In DNA form, the CDR3 reads TGTGCCAGCAGGAGGGGGGGAGATACGCAGTATTTT. This gives the protein CASRRGGDTQYF. The full variable domain, in which reference TRBV7-2 and TRBJ2-3 provide the parts outside the CDR3, is GAGVSQSPSNKVTEKGKDVELRCDPISGHTALYWYRQSLGQGLEFLIYFQGNSAPDKSGLPSDRFSAERTGGSVSTLTIQRTQQEDSAVYLCASRRGGDTQYFGPGTRLTVL.

The V call is TRBV5-4, the J call TRBJ1-6; TRBD1 agrees at 8 bases. The CDR3 is made up of 15 amino acids. V was pared by 2 bases and J by 8 bases, with 6 bases of the junction left unmatched. From germline, CDR1 is SGHNT and CDR2 YYREEE (reference sequence). CDR3 residues: CASSFGGQGDSPLHF. In DNA, the CDR3 is TGTGCCAGCAGCTTCGGCGGACAGGGTGATTCACCCCTCCACTTT.

The chain has TRBV4-1 and TRBJ1-2, with TRBD1 identical over 7 bases. The V and J ends lost 0 bases and 4 bases, in that order; junction bases with no gene match: 14. CDR3 length equals 18 residues. Germline CDR1 and CDR2: MGHRA and YSYEKL. CDR3: CASSQDLLNTGAIYGYTF. CDR3 DNA: TGCGCCAGCAGCCAAGACTTACTTAACACAGGGGCGATCTATGGCTACACCTTC.

The chain recombines TRBV11-2 with TRBJ1-2, with D perhaps matching TRBD1 (5 bases). CDR3 length: 13 amino acids. The germline gives CDR1 SGHAT, CDR2 FQNNGV. V was shortened by 5 bases and J by 4 bases, with 11 bases between the two germline ends. The CDR3 bases are TGTGCCAGCAGCCCGGGGGATACCTATGGCTACACCTTC. This codes for CASSPGDTYGYTF.

The genes are TRBV28 and TRBJ2-3; TRBD2 aligns across 8 bases. Germline V gives CDR1 MDHEN, CDR2 SYDVKM. The CDR3 has 17 amino acids. V was pared by 5 bases and J by 5 bases, with 15 bases of the junction left unmatched. The CDR3 sequence is CASSPHLGLVLKDTQYF. In DNA, the CDR3 is TGTGCCAGCAGTCCACACTTGGGACTAGTCCTAAAAGATACGCAGTATTTT.

The chain employs TRBV5-1 and TRBJ2-7, with TRBD2 matching over 7 bases. The V gene's germline CDR1 is SGHRS and CDR2 YFSETQ. There are 14 residues in the CDR3. V was clipped by 4 bases and J by 6 bases; unmatched bases: 10. CDR3 amino acids: CASSIRTRDSEQYF. CDR3 in DNA: TGCGCCAGCAGCATAAGGACTAGGGACTCCGAGCAGTACTTC.

This sequence joins TRBV2 and TRBJ2-7, with 8 positions matching TRBD1. Germline loops: CDR1 SNHLY, CDR2 FYNNEI. The CDR3 is 13 residues long. The junction had 5 bases not matched to a gene; V was cut back by 7 bases and J by 3 bases. CDR3 DNA: TGTGCCAGCATCAGAGACAGGGGCTACGAGCAGTACTTC. It is translated as CASIRDRGYEQYF.

The J gene is TRBJ1-6, the V gene TRBV14; D gene uncertain. This CDR3 comprises 14 residues. The germline CDR1 and CDR2 sequences are SGHDN and FVKESK. Trimming stripped 6 bases from V and 14 bases from J, with 20 bases between. The CDR3 DNA sequence: TGTGCCAGCAGTTTCGATTTTTCGGGGAGGACCCTCCACTTT. This gives the protein CASSFDFSGRTLHF.

The V call is TRBV11-2, the J call TRBJ2-7; TRBD2 matches at 8 bases. Germline V gene data show CDR1 as SGHAT and CDR2 as FQNNGV. The CDR3 loop spans 13 amino acids. The J segment lost 6 bases and the V segment lost 5 bases, leaving 6 bases of the junction unmatched. The CDR3, as DNA: TGTGCCAGCAGCCAAGGGACTAGATCCGAGCAGTACTTC. Its translation is CASSQGTRSEQYF.

The rearrangement links TRBV5-6 to TRBJ2-1, with TRBD2 matching 9 bases. The V gene end was trimmed by 1 base and the J gene end by 6 bases; junction bases not matched to a gene: 5. This CDR3 region has 15 residues. Germline values: CDR1 SGHDT, CDR2 YYEEEE. This CDR3 reads CASSLMVSGGNEQFF. In DNA, the CDR3 is TGTGCCAGCAGCTTGATGGTTAGCGGGGGCAATGAGCAGTTCTTC.

The rearrangement links TRBV6-6 to TRBJ1-1; D is unresolved. Germline V gene data show CDR1 as MNHNY and CDR2 as SVGAGI (reference sequence). With 4 bases removed from V and 1 base from J, the gap between germline ends came to 10 bases. This CDR3 is built from 14 residues. CDR3 loop: CASSSRHPNTEAFF. In DNA, the CDR3 is TGTGCCAGCAGTTCCCGACACCCGAACACTGAAGCTTTCTTT.